This T cell receptor beta chain was recorded in a study of Graves' ophthalmopathy and Graves' hyperthyroidism. The study, taken as a whole, reports: Most thyroid clonotypes with frequency above 0.001 were detected in blood too.

Germline CDR1 and CDR2: MNHNS and SASEGT. The V end lost 0 bases, the J end lost 2 bases, and 8 bases lay between the germline ends. The CDR3 totals 14 residues. Transcripts of RNA were the source for amplifying TCR beta CDR3 regions. In the first round, RT-PCR was carried out with HTBI primers, and a multiplex PCR formed the second round. One entry per CDR3 protein, called by TCRdb with MiXCR from the multiplex PCR reads. The data contain roughly 400,000 distinct CDR3 sequences, about 16% of them seen just once; the ten biggest clones take up approximately 1.4%. Points on this clonotype: Its antigen is unknown.

Fresh peripheral blood (around 9.7 ml) yielded the PBMCs. The sample taken for sequencing was peripheral blood. The rearrangement uses TRBV6-1 and TRBJ2-7; D gene unclear. This receptor was taken from a woman aged 18-35 years with Graves' ophthalmopathy. CDR3 sequence reads: CASSEAWQAYEQYF. The CDR3 DNA sequence: TGTGCCAGCAGTGAAGCGTGGCAAGCCTACGAGCAGTACTTC.